This T cell receptor beta chain was identified in a study of T cell repertoires in cytomegalovirus infection. Study at large: Shared public TCR beta signatures pointed to both CMV infection and a matching HLA type.

TCRdb recomputed calls from the reads with MiXCR, one row per CDR3 protein. The sample consists of some 450,000 distinct CDR3 sequences, 30% to 40% of them appearing once. This clonotype has only a few counts. Antigen unknown. Overall study results and limits: CMV-specific TCR beta clonotypes restricted by HLA-C were the ones dominating the ex vivo response. Public TCR beta family frequency separated CMV-and-HLA carriers, including in an independent cohort.

Germline V gives CDR1 MDHEN, CDR2 SYDVKM. The CDR3 sequence is 13 residues long. V was cut by 8 bases and J by 4 bases, with 11 bases left in between. The chain links TRBV28 to TRBJ1-4; D is perhaps TRBD1 (5 bases). Sequencing was carried out using PBMCs. The TCR originated in a human donor in good health (CMV status not recorded). Some clones in this sample may be carry-over from other donors' samples. The CDR3 sequence: CASHRGGNEKLFF. The DNA of the CDR3 is TGTGCCAGCCACCGGGGGGGTAATGAAAAACTGTTTTTT. The entire variable domain, with the rest obtained from reference TRBV28 and TRBJ1-4, is as follows: DVKVTQSSRYLVKRTGEKVFLECVQDMDHENMFWYRQDPGLGLRLIYFSYDVKMKEKGDIPEGYSVSREKKERFSLILESASTNQTSMYLCASHRGGNEKLFFGSGTQLSVL.